This TCR beta chain was recovered during a study of T cells in Graves' hyperthyroidism and ophthalmopathy (dated by TCRdb to about 2019). Regarding the complete study: Peripheral blood samples were taken at the time of initial diagnosis, prior to any treatment. To identify distinguishing TCR V-J signatures, a discovery cohort of 95 to 100 patients was used, comprising 43 with Graves' ophthalmopathy and approximately 58 with stable Graves' hyperthyroidism. Whether ophthalmopathy could be predicted prospectively was tested in an independent validation cohort made up of under 20 hyperthyroidism patients plus 17 patients who later progressed to ophthalmopathy. The paper reports TCR Vbeta CDR3 sequencing of 140 or so peripheral blood samples: around 41 ophthalmopathy, about 75 hyperthyroidism and 17 progressor patients. The 75 to 100 discovery patients were randomly divided into training and test sets at a 7:3 ratio. In six Graves' hyperthyroidism patients, the study also compared T-cell repertoires from thyroid tissue with T-cell repertoires from blood. After blood sampling, hyperthyroidism patients were treated with methimazole at a starting dose of 30 mg daily, and ophthalmopathy patients were treated with high-dose intravenous methylprednisolone.

The TCR beta CDR3 regions were amplified from RNA transcripts. The first round of RT-PCR for the TCR CDR3 was performed with the HTBI primer set and the Qiagen OneStep RT-PCR kit. A second multiplex PCR round built the libraries, followed by size selection and purification. Libraries were sequenced paired-end with 100 bp reads on an Illumina HiSeq2000. In the source study's methods: SOAPnuke was used to process the raw data, removing reads that contained adapters or uncalled bases, had a mean Phred below 15, or lacked an exact match to the constant primer or identifier. High-quality paired reads were merged with COPE v1.2.5, and unique nucleotide sequences were defined as clonotypes. Clonotypes were aligned to IMGT TRBV, TRBD and TRBJ reference segments using MiTCR v1.1. Only V-J combinations with frequency above 0.0001, covering 99.2% of repertoires, were analysed. The TCS score was defined as F50 (clonal expansion) divided by E x V (chaos), with BLOSUM62-based TCRdist calculated between CDR3 peptides within each V-J. Welch's t-statistics and random forest reduced some 510 V-J features to some 14, which were used in a naive Bayes classifier (R e1071). The raw public reads went through TCRdb reprocessing: fastp at Q25, MiXCR clone calling, in-frame beta chains kept. Here each entry gathers all rows of one CDR3 protein and keeps the most common genes and DNA. The V and J calls shown here were made by TCRdb, not taken from the authors' results. The sample table records 550,000 to 650,000 distinct CDR3 sequences; approximately 15% of these occur just once. The ten biggest clones cover roughly 5.5% of the sample.

V is pruned by 6 bases and J by 2 bases, leaving 6 bases of the junction without a gene match. Measured from the cysteine to the phenylalanine, the CDR3 is 13 residues long. Only CDR3 DNA is held: 39 bases, read in frame from base 1. Taken from the germline V gene, the CDR1 and CDR2 loops are SQVTM and ANQGSEA. What the study reported, not specific to this receptor: In validation, the model predicted progression to ophthalmopathy a median of roughly 6.2 months before onset, with roughly 70% sensitivity and about 72% specificity. In cross-validation, a model built on a 13 V-J signature told ophthalmopathy apart from stable hyperthyroidism with 85% to 90% sensitivity and approximately 81% specificity, and in testing the same model reached 80%/75%. Most expanded thyroid clonotypes (frequency above 0.001) were also detected in blood, suggesting blood repertoires may reflect thyroid immune responses. No statistical method was used to set the sample size in advance, and investigators knew the group allocation.

The hyperthyroidism patients were between 18 and 65 years old and newly diagnosed, with a disease duration of less than 2 months. Exclusion was applied to patients with uncontrolled infections, other autoimmune diseases, pregnancy or lactation. Diagnoses were established on the basis of clinical symptoms, serum thyroxine and TRAb, thyroid ultrasound, and orbital computed tomography. Blood from progressor patients was collected at the time of first diagnosis with hyperthyroidism, before any ophthalmopathy symptoms had appeared. Ficoll-Paque density gradient centrifugation was used to isolate PBMCs from approximately 10 ml of fresh peripheral blood. Progressor patients were defined as those initially diagnosed with Graves' hyperthyroidism in whom ophthalmopathy developed during follow-up. Total RNA was extracted with Trizol reagent, and quality was checked on an Agilent 2100 Bioanalyzer. With respect to this clonotype: Its antigen target is currently unknown. No qualities accompany the bases; no much larger clone lies one base away.

This receptor chain uses TRBV29-1 and TRBJ2-7, with 8 bases aligning to TRBD2. Sequencing used blood. The TCR originated in a woman in her thirties with Graves' hyperthyroidism that later progressed to Graves' ophthalmopathy. CDR3 sequence: CSVGSGAPYEQYF. The DNA reads TGCAGCGTGGGTAGCGGGGCCCCCTACGAGCAGTACTTC.